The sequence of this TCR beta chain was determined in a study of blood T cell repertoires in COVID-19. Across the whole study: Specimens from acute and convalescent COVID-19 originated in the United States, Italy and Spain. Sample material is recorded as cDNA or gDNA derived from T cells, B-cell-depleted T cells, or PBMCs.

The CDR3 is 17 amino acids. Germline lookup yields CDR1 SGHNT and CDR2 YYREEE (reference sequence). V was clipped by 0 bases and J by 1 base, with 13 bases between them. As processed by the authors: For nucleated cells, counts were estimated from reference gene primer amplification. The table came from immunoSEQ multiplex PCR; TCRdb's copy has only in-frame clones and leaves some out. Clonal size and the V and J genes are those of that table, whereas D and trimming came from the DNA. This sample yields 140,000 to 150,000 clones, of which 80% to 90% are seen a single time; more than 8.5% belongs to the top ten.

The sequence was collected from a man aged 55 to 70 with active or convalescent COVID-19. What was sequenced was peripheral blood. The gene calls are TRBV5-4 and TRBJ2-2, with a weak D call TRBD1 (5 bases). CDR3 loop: CASSLGNLRGNTGELFF. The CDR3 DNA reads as TGTGCCAGCAGCTTGGGGAACCTAAGGGGGAACACCGGGGAGCTGTTTTTT.